These 12 T cell receptor beta chains originate from one sample sequenced in a study of blood T cell repertoires in COVID-19. Sequenced by immunoSEQ multiplex PCR; TCRdb stores in-frame clones only, minus some. The sample lists 150,000 to 200,000 clones; 88% were seen once. The sequencing sample was made of peripheral blood. The receptors originated from a man aged 55 to 70 with acute or convalescent COVID-19.

The V gene is TRBV11-3, the J gene TRBJ2-5; 7 positions agree with TRBD1. CDR1 is SGHNT and CDR2 is YENEEA in the germline V gene. Germline trimming cut 5 bases from V and 7 bases from J; bases unmatched to any gene: 10. The CDR3 is made up of 14 amino acids. The CDR3 DNA reads TGTGCCAGCAGCCCTCGGACAGGTGGGAGGACCCAGTACTTC. Its protein is CASSPRTGGRTQYF.

The CDR3 DNA reads as TGCGCCAGCAGCCAAGAGAACTACTTAACCCTCTCTGGGGCCAACGTCCTGACTTTC. Encoded protein: CASSQENYLTLSGANVLTF. The V gene is TRBV4-3, the J gene TRBJ2-6, with D unresolved. This CDR3 region has 19 residues. The V and J ends lost 0 bases and 0 bases respectively, with 15 bases between them. Germline V gives CDR1 LGHNA, CDR2 YSLEER.

This chain joins TRBV11-2 and TRBJ2-1; TRBD2 matches 8 bases. Per germline, CDR1 SGHAT and CDR2 FQNNGV. Losses at the gene ends were 1 base for V and 8 bases for J; bases not matched to a gene: 16. There are 18 residues in the CDR3. Here the CDR3 DNA reads TGTGCCAGCAGCTTAGGACCCGGGGGGGCTTCAGTAGCGTATGAGCAGTTCTTC. As protein: CASSLGPGGASVAYEQFF.

This rearrangement joins TRBV5-6 to TRBJ1-1; a possible D gene is TRBD1 (5 bases). CDR1 SGHDT and CDR2 YYEEEE come from the germline V gene. V lost 1 base, J lost 4 bases, and 14 bases lay in between. This CDR3 is 15 amino acids long. The DNA for the CDR3 is TGTGCCAGCAGCTTGTACCAGGGAAGGATCACTGAAGCTTTCTTT. The encoded protein is CASSLYQGRITEAFF. The variable domain in full, with the rest retrieved from reference TRBV5-6 and TRBJ1-1, is DAGVTQSPTHLIKTRGQQVTLRCSPKSGHDTVSWYQQALGQGPQFIFQYYEEEERQRGNFPDRFSGHQFPNYSSELNVNALLLGDSALYLCASSLYQGRITEAFFGQGTRLTVV.

V and J are TRBV2 and TRBJ1-2, with TRBD1 matching 10 bases. This CDR3 comprises 14 residues. CDR1 and CDR2 (germline): SNHLY, FYNNEI. V dropped 5 bases and J dropped 3; count of bases not matched to a gene: 3. This CDR3 is CASSWDRGDYGYTF. The CDR3, as DNA: TGTGCCAGCAGTTGGGACAGGGGAGACTATGGCTACACCTTC.

This chain connects TRBV6-6 to TRBJ1-2; TRBD1 aligns across 10 bases. CDR1 is MNHNY, CDR2 SVGAGI, per germline (reference sequence). V dropped 6 bases and J dropped 8; count of bases not matched to a gene: 9. The CDR3 extends over 14 amino acids. The CDR3 sequence is CASSPRPGQGGYTF. The CDR3 nucleotides read TGTGCCAGCAGCCCGCGACCGGGACAGGGGGGCTACACCTTC.

The genes are TRBV9 and TRBJ1-2, with a tentative D call TRBD1 (6 bases). This CDR3 is 16 amino acids long. Germline V CDR1 and CDR2: SGDLS, YYNGEE. Between the trimmed V and J ends, which lost 3 bases and 6 bases, there was a span of 21 bases. In DNA form, the CDR3 reads TGTGCCAGCAGCGCCCGGGGGGCTGGGGGCGCGGATGGCTACACCTTC. Translated, it gives CASSARGAGGADGYTF.

This clone was recorded a few times. The chain uses TRBV5-5 and TRBJ2-2; no clear D gene. The V and J ends lost 0 bases and 6 bases respectively, with 12 bases between them. There are 15 residues in the CDR3. Germline assignment: CDR1 SGHKS and CDR2 YYEKEE (reference sequence). Written as DNA, the CDR3 is TGTGCCAGCAGCTTGGTGTCGGGTTCGGCCGGGGAGCTGTTTTTT. Protein sequence: CASSLVSGSAGELFF. The full variable domain, its missing parts supplied by reference TRBV5-5 and TRBJ2-2, is DAGVTQSPTHLIKTRGQQVTLRCSPISGHKSVSWYQQVLGQGPQFIFQYYEKEERGRGNFPDRFSARQFPNYSSELNVNALLLGDSALYLCASSLVSGSAGELFFGEGSRLTVL.

The chain carries TRBV7-6 and TRBJ2-5; the match to TRBD2 covers 10 bases. The CDR3 consists of 18 residues. After removal of 2 bases from V and 4 bases from J, the junction contained 13 bases not matched to a gene. Germline V gene sequence: CDR1 SGHVS, CDR2 FNYEAQ. The CDR3 DNA reads as TGTGCCAGCAGCTTAAGTCTAGCGGGGGATAATTTAGGAGAGACCCAGTACTTC. Protein product: CASSLSLAGDNLGETQYF.

V is TRBV27 and J is TRBJ1-2; the match to TRBD1 covers 9 bases. With 5 bases clipped from V and 4 bases from J, the junction kept 11 bases outside the gene matches. In germline, CDR1 is MNHEY, CDR2 SMNVEV (reference sequence). The CDR3 is made up of 16 amino acids. The CDR3 DNA reads as TGTGCCAGCAGTGAGGGACGCGGACAGGGGAGCTATGGCTACACCTTC. Protein product: CASSEGRGQGSYGYTF.

The gene calls are TRBV11-2 and TRBJ2-5, with no clear D. The germline gives CDR1 SGHAT, CDR2 FQNNGV. The CDR3 sequence is 12 residues long. V was cut by 1 base and J by 9 bases, with 9 bases left in between. The CDR3 DNA follows: TGTGCCAGCAGCTTAGGACTTCGTGCCCAGTACTTC. Translating gives CASSLGLRAQYF.

The DNA of the CDR3 is TGTGCCAGCAGCCATCCCGTCAGGGGCCCAAGCTCCTACAATGAGCAGTTCTTC. This encodes CASSHPVRGPSSYNEQFF. The chain combines TRBV4-2 with TRBJ2-1; D perhaps matches TRBD1 (6 bases). V dropped 3 bases and J dropped 0 bases, with 18 bases sitting between them. The CDR3 totals 18 residues. CDR1 and CDR2 (germline): LGHNA, YNFKEQ.